One TCR beta chain is described in this entry. Its antigen specificity is not known. One base away there is no much larger clone; base qualities are not given. The source of the sample is a study of beta chain features in type 1 diabetes (dated by TCRdb to 2017 to 2018). A note on the overall study: No differences in mean age, gender distribution, total cell number or subset yield were found between patients and healthy donors. A total of some 110 million sorted cells were examined across all samples, and the number of cells per subset was strongly correlated with RNA yield. In the study, TCRB repertoires of sorted circulating CD4+ T cell subsets from recently diagnosed type 1 diabetes patients were compared with those of matched healthy donors. Naive and central memory subsets were obtained from all 28 donors, but regulatory and stem cell-like memory subsets were isolated from only 8 patients and roughly 8 healthy donors. What the work shows at the level of the full study, not this receptor alone: The naive, central memory and regulatory TCRB repertoires appeared to resemble one another more closely among patients than among healthy donors. Type 1 diabetes patients showed a moderate but significant shortening of TCRB CDR3 length in all four CD4+ subsets. Only small numbers of individuals were included in the HLA sub-analyses, which left unresolved whether HLA type had any influence on TCRB rearrangement. PCR might favor shorter templates, but patient and control samples were amplified and corrected together, so any skew would affect both groups equally. Patients with type 1 diabetes made fewer insertions and deleted more nucleotides at VDJ recombination sites, implying thymic rearrangement abnormalities. Because cDNA was sequenced instead of genomic DNA, activated cells with high expression could be over-represented, although the groups did not differ in activation or CD3 levels.

All of the isolated RNA was reverse transcribed with the High Capacity cDNA Reverse Transcription Kit, so expressed TCRB transcripts were sequenced. Naive, central memory and regulatory T cell samples underwent deep immunoSEQ sequencing, averaging roughly 3.5 million total reads per sample. Sorted cells were lysed in RLT buffer, and RNA was extracted using DNase-treated RNeasy Micro or Mini kits according to cell number. To prevent cross-contamination, each cell subset was processed individually, whereas patient and healthy donor samples were processed jointly. TCRB sequences were amplified from cDNA with the immunoSEQ multiplex PCR, producing 87-bp fragments spanning the CDR3 region. The amplicons were sequenced using the Illumina HiSeq platform. As for the authors' bioinformatics: PCR bias was corrected computationally using synthetic template baselines, and reads within Hamming distance 2 were collapsed, with unmergeable singletons discarded. Reads were aligned to IMGT to assign V, D and J genes, CDR3 length, and insertions or deletions at six rearrangement sites. Within each subset, clonotype counts were normalized to sorted cell number, and only after that were true diversity and Gini coefficients computed with the tcR R package. The overlap coefficient, calculated on TCRB nucleotide sequences, was used to quantify repertoire sharing. This immuneACCESS table, as held by TCRdb, lists in-frame sequences with V and J called but not all clones. Of the missing ones, under half trace to an unresolved V gene in checked studies; the others have no known cause. That table is the source of V, J and clone size, and D and trimming were worked out from the DNA. This sample gives tens of thousands of clones in total; around 63% of them show up just once. The ten largest clones take up approximately 1.7% of the sample.

Per the germline V gene, SNHLY is the CDR1 and FYNNEI is the CDR2. V is shortened by 4 bases, J by 0 bases, and the region joining them spans 4 bases. The CDR3, cysteine through phenylalanine, is 12 amino acids long. The CDR3 DNA has 36 bases and is translated from base 1. From each donor, a single peripheral blood sample of approximately 120 mL on average was drawn into heparinised tubes. Using a panel that included CD45RO, CCR7, CD25, CD127, CD95 and CD27, naive, central memory, regulatory and stem cell-like memory CD4+ T cells were sorted on a BD FACSAria II. All sorted populations exceeded 98% purity. PBMCs were isolated right away by Lymphoprep density gradient centrifugation and were stained directly, without culture. To minimize batch effects, samples were stained and sorted in pairs, one healthy donor with one patient per experiment.

The rearrangement combines TRBV2 with TRBJ2-7, with the D gene too uncertain to name. Sequences were obtained from Tregs from blood. Explained via the paper, the cell subset or site label denotes: regulatory CD4+ T cells. The receptor was derived from a young man with type 1 diabetes. Some clones in this sample may be carry-over from other donors' samples. The CDR3 in this case is CASSVLSYEQYF. The DNA reads TGTGCCAGCAGTGTCCTCTCCTACGAGCAGTACTTC.